Given below is one TCR beta chain in context. It lacks a known antigen. Base qualities are not provided; no much larger clone lies one nucleotide away. This entry belongs to a study of draining lymph node invasion in breast cancer (dated by TCRdb to 2020 to 2022). For context, the study as a whole: Histology and cytokeratin immunohistochemistry were used to diagnose nodal metastasis, and EpCAM/CD45 flow cytometry was used to confirm the diagnosis. A separate targeted assay used bulk TCR-beta CDR3 sequencing to compare sorted memory regulatory T cells with memory conventional CD4 T cells across breast cancer tissues. From every patient, the primary tumor plus matched non-invaded and tumor-invaded tumor-draining lymph nodes were collected, and both Treg and Tconv subsets were profiled. Lymph nodes from roughly five patients were covered by the separate targeted TCR sequencing, and for three of those patients the primary tumors were sequenced as well. Study-wide conclusions, independent of this receptor: Data could not resolve whether Treg conversion occurred in a given organ or whether converted Tregs recirculated between nodes and tumor. TCRs shared between the Treg and Tconv subsets were viewed as suggestive of, but not proof of, a common clonal origin. Per tissue, roughly 12-25% of Treg TCRs were found to be shared with Tconvs, and this sharing was interpreted as suggesting peripheral Treg induction. Some of the top 100 tumor clones were detected in invaded and non-invaded nodes, suggesting recirculation between tumor and draining nodes. Across all tissues in the targeted TCR-seq data, Tregs appeared to be more clonally expanded than Tconvs, and both subsets showed lower diversity in tumor than in lymph nodes. The tumor top-100 clone tracking analysis was possible in only two patients.

Libraries were prepared through bulk RNA-seq. Sequenced using an Illumina HiSeq 2500. As for the authors' bioinformatics: For the separate targeted TCR-seq dataset, MiXCR version 2.1.5 with default parameters extracted and quantified CDR3 sequences from raw reads. In the separate targeted TCR-seq dataset, TCR-beta clones were defined by the combination of V gene, J gene and CDR3 sequence. For the separate targeted TCR-seq dataset, clones with fewer than three counts were filtered out, after which only the 90% most strongly expressed clones in each sample were kept. In the separate targeted TCR-seq dataset, Treg-Tconv overlap was calculated per tissue as the number of shared clones divided by the total number of Treg clones, multiplied by 100. Using fastp trimming at Q25 and MiXCR clonotype assembly, TCRdb reanalyzed the public sequencing data and kept in-frame beta chains. Rows merge per CDR3 protein into single entries with the most common DNA and genes. The V and J calls shown here were made by TCRdb, not taken from the authors' results. This sample comprises approximately 2,000 distinct CDR3 sequences, approximately 87% of them detected only once. Less than 2.5% of the sample is taken by the ten largest.

CD4+ CD45RA- CD25- cells were sorted as memory conventional CD4 T cells. Tumor-draining lymph nodes were classified as non-invaded or invaded according to absence or presence of metastatic tumor cells. T cells were pre-enriched with a Miltenyi Pan T Cell isolation kit before staining and sorting. Immunohistochemistry for estrogen receptor, progesterone receptor, HER2 and Ki-67 was used to characterize the primary tumors. Fresh surgical tissue was processed within a few hours after surgery by cutting into small fragments. Tissue fragments were enzymatically digested with Liberase TL plus DNase for roughly 19 minutes and filtered through a 40-micrometer strainer. After DAPI live/dead staining, cells were sorted on a BD FACS Aria II at roughly 97-99% purity. The sorted cells were lysed in TCL buffer, and a Norgen Single Cell RNA purification kit, including DNase treatment, was used to purify the RNA.

The germline V gene specifies MDHEN as CDR1 and SYDVKM as CDR2. The CDR3 contains 15 residues, cysteine and phenylalanine counted. Only CDR3 DNA remains: 45 bases, in frame from the first base. V is shortened by 2 bases, J by 6 bases, and the region joining them spans 14 bases. This receptor was identified in a female donor with luminal breast cancer. The chain is encoded by TRBV28 joined to TRBJ1-5; the best D guess is TRBD1, with 6 bases matching. Material for sequencing was sorted memory CD4+ effector T cells from a lymph node. Read against the paper, the sample's cell subset or site label means: CD45RA-negative sorted CD4+ T cells (memory Tconv or effector/memory Treg). The sequenced DNA: TGTGCCAGCAGTTTAGGCGCAGGGGTGGCTCAGCCCCAGCATTTT. Its protein product is CASSLGAGVAQPQHF.